The 31 T cell receptor beta chains reported below all come from one sample, sequenced in a study of cytotoxic CD8 clonotypes in ibrutinib-treated CLL (dated by TCRdb to the early 2020s). The label giving this sample's time point can be read as: approximately twelve months on ibrutinib. The library was produced with the immunoSEQ multiplex PCR assay. In its TCRdb copy, this immuneACCESS table keeps in-frame sequences only and misses some clones. Where compared with another copy, unresolved V genes explain less than half of these, and the others have no known cause. A total of just over 200,000 clones appear in this sample, 70% of them only once. The ten largest clonotypes hold about 6.2% of the sample. The specimen comprised PBMCs, sampled after 12 months of ibrutinib treatment. The receptors shown here come from a human donor with chronic lymphocytic leukemia.

The genes are TRBV7-3 and TRBJ1-1, with 9 bases fitting TRBD1. With V trimmed by 2 bases and J by 4 bases, 2 bases remained unmatched. This CDR3 comprises 14 residues. The germline gives CDR1 SGHTA, CDR2 FQGTGA. The CDR3, as DNA: TGTGCCAGCAGCTTAGCGACAGGGGGCACTGAAGCTTTCTTT. As protein: CASSLATGGTEAFF.

V and J are TRBV10-3 and TRBJ2-7; a possible D gene is TRBD1 (5 bases). The CDR3 loop spans 15 amino acids. V was cut by 3 bases and J by 0 bases, with 12 bases left in between. CDR1 is ENHRY, CDR2 SYGVKD, per germline. DNA for the CDR3: TGTGCCATCAGTGACCCAGGGTCGAGCTCCTACGAGCAGTACTTC. Its protein product is CAISDPGSSSYEQYF.

V and J are TRBV29-1 and TRBJ1-3; D is unresolved. The CDR3 consists of 14 residues. V shed 0 bases and J shed 4 bases, with 10 bases lying between them. Germline V CDR1 and CDR2: SQVTM, ANQGSEA. DNA for the CDR3: TGCAGCGTTGAAGAAAGTGGACGGGGAAACACCATATATTTT. Protein: CSVEESGRGNTIYF.

This chain links TRBV5-4 with TRBJ2-2; 7 nucleotides line up with TRBD2. The CDR3 extends over 13 amino acids. Unmatched junction bases numbered 2, after V lost 4 bases and J lost 5 bases. CDR1 SGHNT and CDR2 YYREEE come from the germline V gene (reference sequence). The CDR3 protein is CASSRDYTGELFF. The CDR3 nucleotides are TGTGCCAGCAGCCGGGACTATACCGGGGAGCTGTTTTTT.

The chain is built from TRBV29-1 and TRBJ2-1, with TRBD1 as a possible D gene (6 bases). Trimming removed 6 bases at V and 2 bases at J, with 17 bases between. The CDR3 runs 15 residues. The V gene's germline CDR1 is SQVTM and CDR2 ANQGSEA. CDR3 sequence: CSVGRGAGAYNEQFF. In nucleotides, the CDR3 is TGCAGCGTAGGTAGAGGGGCAGGGGCCTACAATGAGCAGTTCTTC.

This clone was picked up a small number of times. J is TRBJ1-6 and V is TRBV9; 9 bases map to TRBD1. In germline, CDR1 is SGDLS, CDR2 YYNGEE. The trim removed 3 bases at V and 5 bases at J, leaving 3 bases unmatched. The CDR3 has 15 residues. CDR3 DNA sequence: TGTGCCAGCAGCGCAGGGACAGGGAATAATTCACCCCTCCACTTT. Its protein product is CASSAGTGNNSPLHF.

V and J are TRBV5-6 and TRBJ2-2, with TRBD2 identical over 11 bases. With 4 bases clipped from V and 4 bases from J, the junction kept 6 bases outside the gene matches. The CDR3 sequence is 16 residues long. CDR1 is SGHDT and CDR2 is YYEEEE in the germline V gene. The CDR3 sequence is CASSRSGGAITGELFF. The CDR3 nucleotides are TGTGCCAGCAGCCGTAGCGGGGGGGCCATCACCGGGGAGCTGTTTTTT.

The chain carries TRBV2 and TRBJ2-1, with TRBD2 identical over 10 bases. CDR3 length: 14 residues. V dropped 7 bases and J dropped 5; count of bases not matched to a gene: 5. Looked up from germline, CDR1 is SNHLY and CDR2 is FYNNEI. This chain's CDR3 is CASTGLADNNEQFF. CDR3 DNA sequence: TGTGCCAGCACTGGACTAGCGGACAACAATGAGCAGTTCTTC. Based on the CDR3 plus reference TRBV2 and TRBJ2-1, the full variable domain is EPEVTQTPSHQVTQMGQEVILRCVPISNHLYFYWYRQILGQKVEFLVSFYNNEISEKSEIFDDQFSVERPDGSNFTLKIRSTKLEDSAMYFCASTGLADNNEQFFGPGTRLTVL.

The chain joins TRBV5-1 to TRBJ1-2; 7 positions agree with TRBD1. V lost 2 bases and J lost 4; bases outside the gene matches: 8. The CDR3 totals 15 residues. Germline CDR1 and CDR2: SGHRS and YFSETQ. CDR3 DNA sequence: TGCGCCAGCAGCTTTGGGGACAGCTACTCCTATGGCTACACCTTC. Translation gives CASSFGDSYSYGYTF.

This chain joins TRBV19 and TRBJ2-7; a weak D match, TRBD2 (6 bases). CDR1 is LNHDA, CDR2 SQIVND, per germline (reference sequence). The V end was cut by 9 bases, the J end by 8 bases, with 20 bases between. This CDR3 contains 13 residues. The CDR3 loop reads CARDRGRGSQQYF. The CDR3 coding sequence is TGTGCCAGAGACCGGGGACGGGGGTCTCAGCAGTACTTC.

This clone has more than one count but fewer than ten. This sequence joins TRBV9 and TRBJ2-7, with D perhaps matching TRBD2 (6 bases). This CDR3 has 15 amino acids. CDR1 and CDR2 from the germline V gene are SGDLS and YYNGEE. V lost 0 bases and J lost 5, with 15 bases in between. In DNA, the CDR3 is TGTGCCAGCAGCGTAGCGGCTAGCGCCAGCGACGAGCAGTACTTC. Its protein product is CASSVAASASDEQYF.

The chain recombines TRBV28 with TRBJ2-7; perhaps D is TRBD1 or TRBD2 (6 bases each). The CDR3 loop spans 14 amino acids. Germline CDR1 is MDHEN and CDR2 is SYDVKM. V lost 5 bases and J lost 4, with 15 bases in between. The CDR3 loop reads CASSGGGVLYEQYF. The CDR3 DNA reads as TGTGCCAGCAGTGGGGGCGGGGTCCTTTACGAGCAGTACTTC.

The CDR3 DNA reads as TGTGCCAGCAGCTTGGCCGTAGGGGCCTCTTATGGCTACACCTTC. It yields the protein CASSLAVGASYGYTF. The chain links TRBV5-6 to TRBJ1-2, with D perhaps TRBD1 (5 bases). V lost 0 bases and J 5 bases, leaving 14 bases between the germline ends. Per germline, CDR1 SGHDT and CDR2 YYEEEE. The CDR3 totals 15 residues.

This chain connects TRBV25-1 to TRBJ2-7; weak D call: TRBD2 (6 bases). From germline, CDR1 is MGHDK and CDR2 SYGVNS. This CDR3 is 14 amino acids long. V lost 8 bases and J 7 bases, leaving 21 bases between the germline ends. CDR3 nucleotides: TGTGCCAGCGCTGACTCCGGGCGTGCGGGGGAGCAGTACTTC. Translated: CASADSGRAGEQYF.

The table lists this clone with a few counts. This chain connects TRBV7-9 to TRBJ2-1; D gene uncertain. Germline V lookup: CDR1 SEHNR, CDR2 FQNEAQ (reference sequence). Trimming removed 0 bases at V and 7 bases at J, with 13 bases between. This CDR3 is 15 amino acids long. The CDR3 coding sequence is TGTGCCAGCAGCTTAGCAATCGGAGTCGGGAATGAGCAGTTCTTC. It translates to CASSLAIGVGNEQFF. Based on the CDR3 plus reference TRBV7-9 and TRBJ2-1, the full variable domain is DTGVSQNPRHKITKRGQNVTFRCDPISEHNRLYWYRQTLGQGPEFLTYFQNEAQLEKSRLLSDRFSAERPKGSFSTLEIQRTEQGDSAMYLCASSLAIGVGNEQFFGPGTRLTVL.

This clone was picked up one time. This chain joins TRBV28 and TRBJ2-1; a possible D gene is TRBD2 (6 bases). Germline V gene sequence: CDR1 MDHEN, CDR2 SYDVKM. Deletions cut 3 bases from V and 5 bases from J, with 17 bases between. CDR3 length: 16 residues. This CDR3 reads CASSFEQAGGNNEQFF. CDR3 nucleotides: TGTGCCAGCAGTTTTGAGCAGGCCGGGGGTAACAATGAGCAGTTCTTC.

This clone occurred once. V usage is TRBV2 and J usage is TRBJ2-5; 7 bases line up with TRBD2. Trimming at V came to 6 bases and at J to 5 bases, leaving 12 bases not matched to a gene. The CDR3 sequence is 15 residues long. Per germline, CDR1 SNHLY and CDR2 FYNNEI. The CDR3 sequence: CASRAPGLSQETQYF. The CDR3 region has the DNA TGTGCCAGCAGAGCACCGGGACTATCGCAGGAGACCCAGTACTTC.

This clone was detected only a few times. The rearrangement joins TRBV29-1 to TRBJ1-2, with D possibly being TRBD1 (5 bases). V lost 4 bases, J lost 8 bases, and 11 bases lay in between. CDR3 length: 11 amino acids. CDR1 SQVTM and CDR2 ANQGSEA come from the germline V gene. CDR3 residues: CSVGSGGGYTF. CDR3 nucleotides: TGCAGCGTTGGCTCCGGGGGGGGCTACACCTTC.

J is TRBJ1-1 and V is TRBV13, with a possible D match to TRBD1 (5 bases). CDR1 is PRHDT and CDR2 is FYEKMQ in the germline V gene (reference sequence). With 7 bases removed from V and 6 bases from J, the gap between germline ends came to 18 bases. The CDR3 consists of 14 residues. The CDR3: CASTSGRVVAEAFF. CDR3 nucleotides: TGTGCCAGCACCTCGGGCAGGGTGGTCGCTGAAGCTTTCTTT.

The CDR3 region has the DNA TGTGCCAGCAGCTGGGGACTAGCGACTAGCACAGATACGCAGTATTTT. Translation: CASSWGLATSTDTQYF. This sequence joins TRBV5-4 and TRBJ2-3, with 10 bases identical to TRBD2. Germline lookup yields CDR1 SGHNT and CDR2 YYREEE (reference sequence). The CDR3 length is 16 residues. With V trimmed by 3 bases and J by 0 bases, 4 bases remained unmatched.

V is TRBV11-3 and J is TRBJ2-7, with D possibly TRBD1 on 5 matching bases. Trimming took 1 base from V and 0 from J, leaving 10 bases between them. CDR3 length equals 15 residues. Germline V gene lookup returns CDR1 SGHNT and CDR2 YENEEA. The CDR3 DNA follows: TGTGCCAGCAGCTTAGCAGGGCTGAGCTCCTACGAGCAGTACTTC. This translates into CASSLAGLSSYEQYF.

This clone was detected a few times. J is TRBJ1-2 and V is TRBV18; D is perhaps TRBD1 (6 bases). The V and J ends lost 0 bases and 3 bases respectively, with 11 bases between them. The CDR3 is 15 amino acids. The germline V gene has CDR1 KGHSH and CDR2 LQKENI. The CDR3 spells CASSPPTQGYYGYTF. CDR3 nucleotides: TGTGCCAGCTCACCACCGACACAGGGTTACTATGGCTACACCTTC.

The V gene is TRBV4-3, the J gene TRBJ1-2; 8 bases map to TRBD1. The CDR3 has 14 amino acids. V was pared by 3 bases and J by 4 bases, with 4 bases of the junction left unmatched. CDR1 and CDR2 from the germline V gene are LGHNA and YSLEER. This CDR3 reads CASSQDRVSYGYTF. The CDR3 DNA reads as TGCGCCAGCAGCCAGGACAGGGTCTCCTATGGCTACACCTTC.

This clone came up once. The CDR3 is CAWSRGSGWEPQHF. As DNA, the CDR3 is TGTGCCTGGAGTAGGGGCAGTGGGTGGGAGCCCCAGCATTTT. The chain combines TRBV30 with TRBJ1-5; possible D gene TRBD1, 5 bases. CDR3 length: 14 amino acids. Trimming took 2 bases from V and 8 from J, leaving 16 bases between them. CDR1 and CDR2 from the germline V gene are GTSNPN and SVGIG (reference sequence).

This rearrangement joins TRBV6-1 to TRBJ1-2; D gene uncertain. The length of the CDR3 is 14 residues. The germline V gene encodes CDR1 MNHNS and CDR2 SASEGT. The germline V and J ends were trimmed by 6 bases and 2 bases, with 13 bases remaining between them. In DNA form, the CDR3 reads TGTGCCAGCAGGAACCCTACATTAAACTATGGCTACACCTTC. This encodes CASRNPTLNYGYTF.

The J gene is TRBJ2-7, the V gene TRBV28; a possible D gene is TRBD2 (5 bases). Trimming shortened V by 6 bases and J by 2 bases, and 14 bases separated the two germline ends. The CDR3 totals 14 residues. The germline CDR1 and CDR2 sequences are MDHEN and SYDVKM. For the CDR3, the DNA is TGTGCCAGCAGCACCCCGAGGGTAACCTACGAGCAGTACTTC. It codes for CASSTPRVTYEQYF.

CDR3 region: CASSANLIGEQYF. In DNA form, the CDR3 reads TGTGCCAGCAGCGCAAATCTAATTGGCGAGCAGTACTTC. The genes are TRBV9 and TRBJ2-7, with D uncertain. V lost 3 bases and J lost 6, with 13 bases in between. The CDR3 runs 13 residues. Germline lookup yields CDR1 SGDLS and CDR2 YYNGEE.

This clone was picked up a small number of times. The chain carries TRBV6-6 and TRBJ1-5; no clear D. Trimming took off 10 bases at V and 6 bases at J, with 13 bases between the two ends. The germline gives CDR1 MNHNY, CDR2 SVGAGI (reference sequence). CDR3 size: 12 residues. The CDR3 DNA reads TGTGCCATCCGGGAGAAAGGTCAGCCCCAGCATTTT. Residues: CAIREKGQPQHF.

The V and J genes are TRBV5-6 and TRBJ1-2; weak D call: TRBD1 (6 bases). The CDR3 is made up of 15 amino acids. With 2 bases removed from V and 3 bases from J, the gap between germline ends came to 14 bases. Germline CDR1 SGHDT, CDR2 YYEEEE. The CDR3 nucleotides are TGTGCCAGCAGCTTCCTCCAGGACAGTTACTATGGCTACACCTTC. Its protein product is CASSFLQDSYYGYTF.

This clone was found a few times. This rearrangement joins TRBV4-2 to TRBJ1-5, with a tentative D call TRBD1 (6 bases). Germline CDR1 is LGHNA and CDR2 is YNFKEQ. This CDR3 contains 16 residues. Trimming cost V 0 bases and J 0 bases, with 9 bases left between them. The CDR3 protein is CASSQDRGLSNQPQHF. DNA of the CDR3: TGTGCCAGCAGCCAAGATCGGGGGCTTAGCAATCAGCCCCAGCATTTT.

The rearrangement links TRBV29-1 to TRBJ2-1; TRBD1 might be the D (6 bases). CDR3 length equals 13 residues. Germline V lookup: CDR1 SQVTM, CDR2 ANQGSEA. V was pared by 4 bases and J by 4 bases, with 11 bases between. In nucleotides, the CDR3 is TGCAGCGTTGCACAGGGAGCTTACAATGAGCAGTTCTTC. Translated, it gives CSVAQGAYNEQFF.